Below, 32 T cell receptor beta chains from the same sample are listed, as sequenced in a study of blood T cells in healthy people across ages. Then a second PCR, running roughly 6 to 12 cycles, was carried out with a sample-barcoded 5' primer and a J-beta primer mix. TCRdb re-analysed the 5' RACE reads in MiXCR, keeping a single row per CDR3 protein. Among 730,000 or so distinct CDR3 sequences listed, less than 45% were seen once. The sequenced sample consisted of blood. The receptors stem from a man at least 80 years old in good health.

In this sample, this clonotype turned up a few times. In DNA, the CDR3 is TGTGCCAGCAGCTTGGGGTGGGGGACAGAGAATGGCTACACCTTC. Translated, it gives CASSLGWGTENGYTF. The chain has TRBV5-5 and TRBJ1-2; 7 nucleotides match TRBD1. The V segment lost 0 bases and the J segment 6 bases; nucleotides outside the gene matches: 8. Germline-derived CDR1 and CDR2 are SGHKS and YYEKEE (reference sequence). The CDR3 extends over 15 amino acids.

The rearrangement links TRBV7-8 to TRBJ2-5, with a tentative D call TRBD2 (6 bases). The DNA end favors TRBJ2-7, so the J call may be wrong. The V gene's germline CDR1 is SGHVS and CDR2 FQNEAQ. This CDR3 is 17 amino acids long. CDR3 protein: CASSFGYGGNVPYEQYF. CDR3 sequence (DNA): TGTGCCAGCAGCTTTGGCTACGGGGGTAATGTTCCCTACGAGCAGTACTTC.

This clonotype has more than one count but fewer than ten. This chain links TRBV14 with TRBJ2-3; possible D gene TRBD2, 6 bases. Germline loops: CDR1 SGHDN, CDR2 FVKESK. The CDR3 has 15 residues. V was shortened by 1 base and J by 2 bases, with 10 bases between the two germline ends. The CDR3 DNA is TGTGCCAGCAGCCAAGGCGGGACTTTCACAGATACGCAGTATTTT. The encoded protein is CASSQGGTFTDTQYF.

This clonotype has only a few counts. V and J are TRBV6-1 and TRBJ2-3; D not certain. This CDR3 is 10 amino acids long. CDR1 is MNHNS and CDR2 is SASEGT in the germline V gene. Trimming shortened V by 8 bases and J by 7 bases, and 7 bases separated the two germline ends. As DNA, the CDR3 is TGTGCCAGCGATACCTATACGCAGTATTTT. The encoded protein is CASDTYTQYF.

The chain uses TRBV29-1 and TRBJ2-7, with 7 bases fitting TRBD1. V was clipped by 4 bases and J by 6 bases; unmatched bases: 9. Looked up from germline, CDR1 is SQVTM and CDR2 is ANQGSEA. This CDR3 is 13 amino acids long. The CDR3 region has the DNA TGCAGCGTTGGAGGGACAGCTGACTTCGAGCAGTACTTC. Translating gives CSVGGTADFEQYF.

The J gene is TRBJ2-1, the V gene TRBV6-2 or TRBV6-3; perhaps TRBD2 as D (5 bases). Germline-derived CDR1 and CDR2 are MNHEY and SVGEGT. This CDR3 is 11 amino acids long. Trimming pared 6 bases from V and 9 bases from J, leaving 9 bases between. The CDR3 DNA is TGTGCCAGCAGAGCGGTATTTGAGCAGTTCTTC. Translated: CASRAVFEQFF.

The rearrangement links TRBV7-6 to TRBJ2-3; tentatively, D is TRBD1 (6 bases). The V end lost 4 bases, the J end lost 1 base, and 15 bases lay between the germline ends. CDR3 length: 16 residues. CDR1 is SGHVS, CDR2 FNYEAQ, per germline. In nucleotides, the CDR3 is TGTGCCAGCAGCTCTCCAACGGCAGGGGGCACAGATACGCAGTATTTT. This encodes CASSSPTAGGTDTQYF.

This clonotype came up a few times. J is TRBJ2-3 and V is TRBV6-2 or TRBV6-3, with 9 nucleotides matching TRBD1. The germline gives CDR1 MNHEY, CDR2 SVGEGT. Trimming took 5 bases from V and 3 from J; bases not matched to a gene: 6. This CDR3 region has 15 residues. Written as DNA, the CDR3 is TGTGCCAGCAGTCTAGGGACAGGGCGGACAGATACGCAGTATTTT. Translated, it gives CASSLGTGRTDTQYF.

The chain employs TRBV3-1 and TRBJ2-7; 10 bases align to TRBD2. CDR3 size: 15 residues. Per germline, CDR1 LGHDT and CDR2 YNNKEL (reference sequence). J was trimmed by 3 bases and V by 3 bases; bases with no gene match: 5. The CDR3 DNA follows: TGTGCCAGCAGCCAGGGACCTAGCGGGAGCTACGAGCAGTACTTC. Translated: CASSQGPSGSYEQYF.

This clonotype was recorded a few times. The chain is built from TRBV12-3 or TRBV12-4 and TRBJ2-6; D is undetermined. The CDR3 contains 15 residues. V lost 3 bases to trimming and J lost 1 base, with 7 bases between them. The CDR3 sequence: CASSFRQSGANVLTF. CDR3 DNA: TGTGCCAGCAGTTTTCGGCAGTCTGGGGCCAACGTCCTGACTTTC.

The CDR3 region has the DNA TGTGCCAGCAGCTTAGATCCTAGCGGGGGAAAAGAGACCCAGTACTTC. It encodes CASSLDPSGGKETQYF. The chain employs TRBV11-2 and TRBJ2-5; 10 nucleotides match TRBD2. Trimming took 0 bases from V and 3 from J; bases not matched to a gene: 4. In germline, CDR1 is SGHAT, CDR2 FQNNGV. CDR3 size: 16 residues.

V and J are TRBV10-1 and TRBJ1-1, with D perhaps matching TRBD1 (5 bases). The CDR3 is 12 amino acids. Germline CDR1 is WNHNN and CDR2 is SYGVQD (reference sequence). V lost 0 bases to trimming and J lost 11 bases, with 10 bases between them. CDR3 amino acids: CASSESGGAAFF. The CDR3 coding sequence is TGCGCCAGCAGTGAGTCGGGGGGAGCGGCTTTCTTT.

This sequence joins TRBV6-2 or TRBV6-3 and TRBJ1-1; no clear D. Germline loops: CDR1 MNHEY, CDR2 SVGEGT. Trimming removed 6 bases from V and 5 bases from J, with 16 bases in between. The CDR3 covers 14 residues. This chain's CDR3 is CASRERTAITEAFF. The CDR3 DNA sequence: TGTGCCAGCAGGGAACGGACCGCTATAACTGAAGCTTTCTTT.

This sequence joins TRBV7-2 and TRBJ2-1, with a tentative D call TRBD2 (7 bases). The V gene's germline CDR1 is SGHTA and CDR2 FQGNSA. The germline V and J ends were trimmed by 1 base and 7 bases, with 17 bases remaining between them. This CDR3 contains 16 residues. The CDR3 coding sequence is TGTGCCAGCAGCTTAGGGCCGTCGGGGGGCAATAATGAGCAGTTCTTC. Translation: CASSLGPSGGNNEQFF.

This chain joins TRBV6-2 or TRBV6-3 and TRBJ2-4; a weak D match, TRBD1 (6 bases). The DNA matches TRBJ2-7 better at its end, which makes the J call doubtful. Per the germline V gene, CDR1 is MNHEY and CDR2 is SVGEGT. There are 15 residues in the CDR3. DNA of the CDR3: TGTGCCAGCAGTTACGTGGATACAGGGATCAACGAGCAGTACTTC. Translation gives CASSYVDTGINEQYF.

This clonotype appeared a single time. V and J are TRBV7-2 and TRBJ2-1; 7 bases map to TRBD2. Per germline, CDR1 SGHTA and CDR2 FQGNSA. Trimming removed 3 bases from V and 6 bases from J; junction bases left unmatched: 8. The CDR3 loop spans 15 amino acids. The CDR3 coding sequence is TGTGCCAGCAGCTTCGGGGGGTCACTCGTCAATGAGCAGTTCTTC. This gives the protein CASSFGGSLVNEQFF.

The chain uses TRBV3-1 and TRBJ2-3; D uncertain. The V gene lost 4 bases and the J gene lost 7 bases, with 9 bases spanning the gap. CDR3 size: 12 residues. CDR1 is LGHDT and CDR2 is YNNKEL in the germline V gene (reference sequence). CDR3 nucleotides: TGTGCCAGCAGCCTGGACGGTTATACGCAGTATTTT. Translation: CASSLDGYTQYF.

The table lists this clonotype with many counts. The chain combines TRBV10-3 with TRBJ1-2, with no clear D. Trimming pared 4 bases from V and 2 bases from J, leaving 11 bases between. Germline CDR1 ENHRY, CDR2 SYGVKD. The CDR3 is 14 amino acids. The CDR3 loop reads CAISGRERNYGYTF. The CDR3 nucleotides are TGTGCCATCAGTGGGAGGGAGCGGAACTATGGCTACACCTTC.

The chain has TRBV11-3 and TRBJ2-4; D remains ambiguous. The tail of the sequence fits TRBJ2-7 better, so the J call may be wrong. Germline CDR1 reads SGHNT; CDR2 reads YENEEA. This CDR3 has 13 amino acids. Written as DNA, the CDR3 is TGTGCCAGCAGCTTTGGTCTAAAAAACGAGCAGTACTTC. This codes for CASSFGLKNEQYF.

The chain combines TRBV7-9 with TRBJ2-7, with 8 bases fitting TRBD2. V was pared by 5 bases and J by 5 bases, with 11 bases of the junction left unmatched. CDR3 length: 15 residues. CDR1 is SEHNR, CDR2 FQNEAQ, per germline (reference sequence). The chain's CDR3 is CASSPPYSGVHEQYF. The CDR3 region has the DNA TGTGCCAGCAGCCCACCTTATAGCGGGGTCCACGAGCAGTACTTC.

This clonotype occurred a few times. CDR3 coding DNA: TGTGCCAGCAGCATATCTAGCGGGAGGGCCCGGGGCACAGATACGCAGTATTTT. It specifies CASSISSGRARGTDTQYF. The V call is TRBV7-8, the J call TRBJ2-3; 12 bases are shared with TRBD2. The junction had 10 bases not matched to a gene; V was cut back by 5 bases and J by 1 base. The germline V gene encodes CDR1 SGHVS and CDR2 FQNEAQ. The CDR3 is 18 residues long. The entire variable domain, with the rest obtained from reference TRBV7-8 and TRBJ2-3, is as follows: GAGVSQSPRYKVAKRGQDVALRCDPISGHVSLFWYQQALGQGPEFLTYFQNEAQLDKSGLPSDRFFAERPEGSVSTLKIQRTQQEDSAVYLCASSISSGRARGTDTQYFGPGTRLTVL.

This CDR3 is CASSPTGWRLNEQFF. The CDR3 DNA is TGTGCCAGCAGCCCGACAGGGTGGCGGTTGAATGAGCAGTTCTTC. J is TRBJ2-1 and V is TRBV7-6; the match to TRBD1 covers 7 bases. The germline V gene encodes CDR1 SGHVS and CDR2 FNYEAQ. The CDR3 totals 15 residues. After removal of 5 bases from V and 7 bases from J, the junction contained 11 bases not matched to a gene. The full variable domain, completed using reference TRBV7-6 and TRBJ2-1, is GAGVSQSPRYKVTKRGQDVALRCDPISGHVSLYWYRQALGQGPEFLTYFNYEAQQDKSGLPNDRFSAERPEGSISTLTIQRTEQRDSAMYRCASSPTGWRLNEQFFGPGTRLTVL.

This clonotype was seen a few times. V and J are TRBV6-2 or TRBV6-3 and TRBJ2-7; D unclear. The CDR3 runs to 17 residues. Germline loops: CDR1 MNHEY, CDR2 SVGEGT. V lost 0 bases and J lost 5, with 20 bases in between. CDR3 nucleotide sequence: TGTGCCAGCAGTTACTCGATAAATGGGCAAATCTGGGACGAGCAGTACTTC. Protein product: CASSYSINGQIWDEQYF.

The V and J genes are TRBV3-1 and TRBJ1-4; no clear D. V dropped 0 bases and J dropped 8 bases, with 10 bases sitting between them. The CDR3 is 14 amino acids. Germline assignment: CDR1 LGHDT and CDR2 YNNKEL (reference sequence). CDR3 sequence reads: CASSQDPPGEKLFF. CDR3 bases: TGTGCCAGCAGCCAAGATCCTCCGGGCGAAAAACTGTTTTTT. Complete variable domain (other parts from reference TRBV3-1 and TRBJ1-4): DTAVSQTPKYLVTQMGNDKSIKCEQNLGHDTMYWYKQDSKKFLKIMFSYNNKELIINETVPNRFSPKSPDKAHLNLHINSLELGDSAVYFCASSQDPPGEKLFFGSGTQLSVL.

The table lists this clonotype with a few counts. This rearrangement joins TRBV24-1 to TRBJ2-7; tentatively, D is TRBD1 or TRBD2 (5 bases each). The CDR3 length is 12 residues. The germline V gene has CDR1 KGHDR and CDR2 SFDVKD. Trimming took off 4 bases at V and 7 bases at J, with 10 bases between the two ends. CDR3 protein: CATSEGDPEQYF. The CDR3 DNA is TGTGCCACCAGTGAGGGGGATCCAGAGCAGTACTTC.

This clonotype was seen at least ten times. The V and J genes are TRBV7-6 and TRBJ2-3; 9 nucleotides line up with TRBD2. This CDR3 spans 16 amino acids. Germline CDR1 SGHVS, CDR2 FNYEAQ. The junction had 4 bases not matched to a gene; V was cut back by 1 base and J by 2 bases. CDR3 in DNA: TGTGCCAGCAGCTTAGTCGGCGGGGGGGCCACAGATACGCAGTATTTT. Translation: CASSLVGGGATDTQYF.

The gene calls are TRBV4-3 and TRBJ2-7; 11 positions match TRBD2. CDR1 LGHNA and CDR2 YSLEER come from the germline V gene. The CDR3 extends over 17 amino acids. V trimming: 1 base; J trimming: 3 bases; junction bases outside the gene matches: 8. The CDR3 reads CASSQGTSGSFIYEQYF. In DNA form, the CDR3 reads TGCGCCAGCAGCCAAGGAACTAGCGGGAGTTTTATCTACGAGCAGTACTTC.

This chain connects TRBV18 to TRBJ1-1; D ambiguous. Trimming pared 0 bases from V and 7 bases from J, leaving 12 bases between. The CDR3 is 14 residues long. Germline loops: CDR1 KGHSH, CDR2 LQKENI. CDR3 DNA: TGTGCCAGCTCACCACCGTCCAAGGCGGGTGAAGCTTTCTTT. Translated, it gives CASSPPSKAGEAFF.

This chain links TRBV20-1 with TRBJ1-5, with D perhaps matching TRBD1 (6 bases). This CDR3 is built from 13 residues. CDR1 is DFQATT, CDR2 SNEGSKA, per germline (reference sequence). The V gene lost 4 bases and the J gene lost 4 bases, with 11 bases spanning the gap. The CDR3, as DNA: TGCAGTGCTACCGGACAGAGGAATCAGCCCCAGCATTTT. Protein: CSATGQRNQPQHF.

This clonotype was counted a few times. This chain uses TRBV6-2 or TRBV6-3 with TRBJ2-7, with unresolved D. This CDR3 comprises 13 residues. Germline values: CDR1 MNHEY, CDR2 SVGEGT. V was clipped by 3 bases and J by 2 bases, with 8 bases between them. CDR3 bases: TGTGCCAGCAGTTATGGTAGTACCTACGAGCAGTACTTC. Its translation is CASSYGSTYEQYF.

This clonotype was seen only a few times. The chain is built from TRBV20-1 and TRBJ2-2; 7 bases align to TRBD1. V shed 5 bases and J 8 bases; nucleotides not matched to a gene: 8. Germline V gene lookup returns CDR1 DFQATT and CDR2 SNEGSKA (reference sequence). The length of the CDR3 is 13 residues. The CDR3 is CSAETGIFGELFF. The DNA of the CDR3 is TGCAGTGCTGAGACAGGGATCTTTGGGGAGCTGTTTTTT.

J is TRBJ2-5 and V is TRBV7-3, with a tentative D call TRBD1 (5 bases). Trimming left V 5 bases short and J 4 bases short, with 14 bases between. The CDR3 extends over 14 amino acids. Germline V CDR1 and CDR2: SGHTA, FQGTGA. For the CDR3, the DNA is TGTGCCAGCAGCCCGGGCAGGGCCGGAGAGACCCAGTACTTC. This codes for CASSPGRAGETQYF.